This TCR beta chain originates from a study of blood T cells in healthy people across ages. Notes on the study in general: In long-lived donors, naive CD4+ cell counts and diversity exceeded those of aged donors.

Then a second PCR, running about 7 to 11 cycles, was carried out with a sample-barcoded 5' primer and a J-beta primer mix. The template-switch adaptor, which had 12 random nucleotides, put a tag on each cDNA molecule. Individual samples furnished no less than 2.5 million CDR3-containing paired-end reads apiece. Via MiXCR, TCRdb re-called the 5' RACE reads, giving one row per CDR3 protein. The sample records hundreds of thousands of distinct CDR3 sequences, about 21% being singletons. This clonotype has more than one count but fewer than ten. Its antigen is not identified. Sequenced: blood. The receptor comes from a man aged 65 to 79 in good health.

For the CDR3, the DNA is TGTGCCAGCAGCCAAGTCACAGGGGGGGGAGAAAAACTGTTTTTT. Protein sequence: CASSQVTGGGEKLFF. The rearrangement uses TRBV14 and TRBJ1-4, with 8 nucleotides matching TRBD1. Germline V CDR1 and CDR2: SGHDN, FVKESK. CDR3 length: 15 residues. Germline trimming cut 1 base from V and 8 bases from J; bases unmatched to any gene: 6.